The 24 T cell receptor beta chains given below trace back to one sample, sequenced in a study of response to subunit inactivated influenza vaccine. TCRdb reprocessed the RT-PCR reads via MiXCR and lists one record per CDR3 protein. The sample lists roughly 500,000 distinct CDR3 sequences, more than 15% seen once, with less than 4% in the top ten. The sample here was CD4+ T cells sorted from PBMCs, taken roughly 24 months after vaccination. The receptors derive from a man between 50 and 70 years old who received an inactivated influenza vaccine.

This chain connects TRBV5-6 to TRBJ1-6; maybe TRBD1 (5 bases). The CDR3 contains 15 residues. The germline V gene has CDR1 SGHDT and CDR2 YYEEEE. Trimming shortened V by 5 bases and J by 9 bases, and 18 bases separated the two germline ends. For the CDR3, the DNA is TGTGCCAGCAGATTTACCGGGGCTAGGAGTTCACCCCTCCACTTT. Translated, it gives CASRFTGARSSPLHF.

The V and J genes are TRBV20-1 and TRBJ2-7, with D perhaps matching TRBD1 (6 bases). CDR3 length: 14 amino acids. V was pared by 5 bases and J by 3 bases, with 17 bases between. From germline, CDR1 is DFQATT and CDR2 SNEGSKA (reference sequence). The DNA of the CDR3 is TGCAGTGCTGAAGGATCCGGGACAAACTACGAGCAGTACTTC. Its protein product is CSAEGSGTNYEQYF.

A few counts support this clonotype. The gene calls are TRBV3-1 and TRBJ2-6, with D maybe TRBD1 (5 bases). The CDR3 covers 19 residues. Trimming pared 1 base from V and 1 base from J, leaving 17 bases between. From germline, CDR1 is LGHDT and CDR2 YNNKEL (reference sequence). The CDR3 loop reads CASSQVNSRGSSGANVLTF. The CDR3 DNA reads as TGTGCCAGCAGCCAAGTGAATAGTAGGGGCTCTTCTGGGGCCAACGTCCTGACTTTC.

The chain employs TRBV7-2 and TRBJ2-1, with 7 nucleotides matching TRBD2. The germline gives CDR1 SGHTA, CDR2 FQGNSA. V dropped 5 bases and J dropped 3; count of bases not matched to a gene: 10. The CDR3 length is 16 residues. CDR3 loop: CASSLLAGTGYNEQFF. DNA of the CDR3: TGTGCCAGCAGCCTTTTAGCGGGCACGGGCTACAATGAGCAGTTCTTC.

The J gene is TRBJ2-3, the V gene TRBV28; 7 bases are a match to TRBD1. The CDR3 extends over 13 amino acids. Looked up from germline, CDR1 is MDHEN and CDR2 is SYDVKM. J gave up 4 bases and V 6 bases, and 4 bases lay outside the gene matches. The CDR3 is CASRKTGSDTQYF. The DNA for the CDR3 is TGTGCCAGCAGAAAGACAGGGTCAGATACGCAGTATTTT.

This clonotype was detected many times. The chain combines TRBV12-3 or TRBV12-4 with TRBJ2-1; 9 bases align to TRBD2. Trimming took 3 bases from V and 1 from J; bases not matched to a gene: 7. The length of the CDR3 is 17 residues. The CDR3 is CASSLVTSGGSYNEQFF. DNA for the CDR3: TGTGCCAGCAGTTTGGTGACTAGCGGAGGATCCTACAATGAGCAGTTCTTC.

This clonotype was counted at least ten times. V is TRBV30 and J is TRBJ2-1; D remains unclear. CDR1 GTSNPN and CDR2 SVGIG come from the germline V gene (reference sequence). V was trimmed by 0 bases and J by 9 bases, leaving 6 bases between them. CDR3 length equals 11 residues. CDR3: CAWSVQFEQFF. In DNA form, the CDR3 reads TGTGCCTGGAGTGTACAGTTTGAGCAGTTCTTC.

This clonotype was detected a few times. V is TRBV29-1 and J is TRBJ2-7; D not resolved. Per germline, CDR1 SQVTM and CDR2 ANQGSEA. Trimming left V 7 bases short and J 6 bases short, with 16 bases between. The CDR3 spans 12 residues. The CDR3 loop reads CSAKDLGGEQYF. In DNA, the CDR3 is TGCAGCGCGAAGGACCTAGGCGGCGAGCAGTACTTC.

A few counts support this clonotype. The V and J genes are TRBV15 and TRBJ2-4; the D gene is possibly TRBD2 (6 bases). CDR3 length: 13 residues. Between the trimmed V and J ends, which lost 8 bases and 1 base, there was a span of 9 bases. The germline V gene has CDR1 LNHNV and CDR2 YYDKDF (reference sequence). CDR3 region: CATGGYAKNIQYF. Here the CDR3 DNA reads TGTGCCACCGGGGGGTATGCCAAAAACATTCAGTACTTC.

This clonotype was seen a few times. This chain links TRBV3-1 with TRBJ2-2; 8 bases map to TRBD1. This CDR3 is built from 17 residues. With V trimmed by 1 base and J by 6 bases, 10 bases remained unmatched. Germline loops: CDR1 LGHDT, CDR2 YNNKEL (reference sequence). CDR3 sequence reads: CASSQGATGGKAGELFF. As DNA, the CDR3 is TGTGCCAGCAGCCAAGGGGCAACAGGGGGAAAGGCCGGGGAGCTGTTTTTT.

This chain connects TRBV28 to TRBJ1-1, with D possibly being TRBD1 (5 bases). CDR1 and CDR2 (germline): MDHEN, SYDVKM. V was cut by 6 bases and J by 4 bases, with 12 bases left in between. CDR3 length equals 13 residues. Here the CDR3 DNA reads TGTGCCAGCAGACCCCAGGGAGGCACTGAAGCTTTCTTT. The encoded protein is CASRPQGGTEAFF.

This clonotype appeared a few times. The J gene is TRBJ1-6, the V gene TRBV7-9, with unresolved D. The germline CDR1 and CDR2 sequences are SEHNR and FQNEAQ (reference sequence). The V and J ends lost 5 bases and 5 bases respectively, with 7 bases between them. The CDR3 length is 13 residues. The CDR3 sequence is CASSALDNSPLHF. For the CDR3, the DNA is TGTGCCAGCAGCGCCCTGGATAATTCACCCCTCCACTTT.

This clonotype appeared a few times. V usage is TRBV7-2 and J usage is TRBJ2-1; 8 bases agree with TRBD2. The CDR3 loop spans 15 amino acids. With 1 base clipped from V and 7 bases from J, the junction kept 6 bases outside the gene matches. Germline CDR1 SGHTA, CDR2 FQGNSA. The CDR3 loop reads CASSLDRGGHNEQFF. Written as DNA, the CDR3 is TGTGCCAGCAGCTTAGATCGGGGGGGCCATAATGAGCAGTTCTTC.

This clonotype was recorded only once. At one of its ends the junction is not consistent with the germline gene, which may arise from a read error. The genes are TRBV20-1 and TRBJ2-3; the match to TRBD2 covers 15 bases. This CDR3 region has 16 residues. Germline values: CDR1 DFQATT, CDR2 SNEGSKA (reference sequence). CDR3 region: CSARGTSGRDTYTQYF. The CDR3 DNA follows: TGCAGTGCTAGAGGGACTAGCGGGAGGGACACATATACGCAGTATTTT.

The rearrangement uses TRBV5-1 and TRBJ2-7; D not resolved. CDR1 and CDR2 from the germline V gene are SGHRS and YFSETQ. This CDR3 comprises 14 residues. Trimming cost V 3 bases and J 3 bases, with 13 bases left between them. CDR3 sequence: CASSSLGRFYEQYF. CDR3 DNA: TGCGCCAGCAGCTCCCTCGGAAGGTTCTACGAGCAGTACTTC. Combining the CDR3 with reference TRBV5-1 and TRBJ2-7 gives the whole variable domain KAGVTQTPRYLIKTRGQQVTLSCSPISGHRSVSWYQQTPGQGLQFLFEYFSETQRNKGNFPGRFSGRQFSNSRSEMNVSTLELGDSALYLCASSSLGRFYEQYFGPGTRLTVT.

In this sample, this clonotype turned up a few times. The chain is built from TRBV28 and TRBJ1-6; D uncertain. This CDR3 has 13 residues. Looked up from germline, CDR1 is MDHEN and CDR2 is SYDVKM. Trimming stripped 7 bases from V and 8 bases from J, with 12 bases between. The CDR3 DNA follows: TGTGCCAGCACCCGGGAGGCAGATTCACCCCTCCACTTT. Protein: CASTREADSPLHF.

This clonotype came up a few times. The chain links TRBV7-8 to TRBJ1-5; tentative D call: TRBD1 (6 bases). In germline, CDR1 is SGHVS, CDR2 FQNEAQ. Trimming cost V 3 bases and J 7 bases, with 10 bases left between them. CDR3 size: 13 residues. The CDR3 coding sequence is TGTGCCAGCAGCTTGTCAGGGGACCAGCCCCAGCATTTT. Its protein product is CASSLSGDQPQHF.

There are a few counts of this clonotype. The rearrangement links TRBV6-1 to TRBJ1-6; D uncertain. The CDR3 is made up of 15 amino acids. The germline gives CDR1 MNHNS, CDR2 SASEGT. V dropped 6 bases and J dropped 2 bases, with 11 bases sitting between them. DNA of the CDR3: TGTGCCAGCAGATTCCGACGGCCCTATAATTCACCCCTCCACTTT. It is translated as CASRFRRPYNSPLHF.

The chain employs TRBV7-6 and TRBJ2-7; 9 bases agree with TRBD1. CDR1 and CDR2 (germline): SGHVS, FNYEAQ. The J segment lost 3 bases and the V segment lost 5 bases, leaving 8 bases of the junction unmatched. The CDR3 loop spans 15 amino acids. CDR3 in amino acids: CASSPAPGQGYEQYF. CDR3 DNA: TGTGCCAGCAGCCCAGCCCCGGGACAGGGCTACGAGCAGTACTTC.

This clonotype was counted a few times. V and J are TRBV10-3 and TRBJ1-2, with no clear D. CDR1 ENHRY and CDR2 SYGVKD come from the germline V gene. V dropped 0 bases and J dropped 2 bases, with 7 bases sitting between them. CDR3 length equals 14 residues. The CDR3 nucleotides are TGTGCCATCAGTGAGTCGGCTGTAAACTATGGCTACACCTTC. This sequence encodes CAISESAVNYGYTF.

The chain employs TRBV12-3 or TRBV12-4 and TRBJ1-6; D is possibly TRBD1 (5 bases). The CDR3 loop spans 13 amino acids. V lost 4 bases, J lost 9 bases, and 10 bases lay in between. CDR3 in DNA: TGTGCCAGCAGTTCGGGGGAGGGTTCACCCCTCCACTTT. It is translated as CASSSGEGSPLHF.

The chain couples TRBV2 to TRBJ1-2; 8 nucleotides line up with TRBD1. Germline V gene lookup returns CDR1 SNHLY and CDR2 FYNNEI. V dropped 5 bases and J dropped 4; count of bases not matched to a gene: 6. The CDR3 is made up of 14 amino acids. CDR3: CASSLRTGFYGYTF. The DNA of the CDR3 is TGTGCCAGCAGTTTGAGGACAGGGTTCTATGGCTACACCTTC. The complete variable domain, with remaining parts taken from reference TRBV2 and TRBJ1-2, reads EPEVTQTPSHQVTQMGQEVILRCVPISNHLYFYWYRQILGQKVEFLVSFYNNEISEKSEIFDDQFSVERPDGSNFTLKIRSTKLEDSAMYFCASSLRTGFYGYTFGSGTRLTVV.

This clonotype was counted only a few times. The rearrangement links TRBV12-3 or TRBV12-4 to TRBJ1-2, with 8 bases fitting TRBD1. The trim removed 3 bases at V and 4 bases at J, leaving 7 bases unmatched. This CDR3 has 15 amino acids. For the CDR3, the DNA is TGTGCCAGCAGTTTCGCTGGACAGGGAGGCTATGGCTACACCTTC. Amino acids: CASSFAGQGGYGYTF.

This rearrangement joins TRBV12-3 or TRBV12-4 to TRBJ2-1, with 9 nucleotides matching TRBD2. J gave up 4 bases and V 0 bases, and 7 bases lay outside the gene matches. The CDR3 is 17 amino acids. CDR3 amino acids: CASSLAAAGGIYNEQFF. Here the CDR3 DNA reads TGTGCCAGCAGTTTAGCGGCAGCGGGGGGAATTTACAATGAGCAGTTCTTC.